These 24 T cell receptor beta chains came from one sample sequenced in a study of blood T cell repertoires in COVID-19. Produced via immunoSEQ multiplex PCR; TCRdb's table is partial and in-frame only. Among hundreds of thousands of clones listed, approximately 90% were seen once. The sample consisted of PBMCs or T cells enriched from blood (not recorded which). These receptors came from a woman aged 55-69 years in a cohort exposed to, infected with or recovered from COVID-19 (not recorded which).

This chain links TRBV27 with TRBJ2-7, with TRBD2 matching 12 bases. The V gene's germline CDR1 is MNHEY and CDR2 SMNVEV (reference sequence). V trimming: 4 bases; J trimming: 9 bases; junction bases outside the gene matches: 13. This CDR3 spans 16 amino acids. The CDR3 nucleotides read TGTGCCAGCAGTTCTATATCCCCTAGCGGGAGGGGCGCGCAGTACTTC. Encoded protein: CASSSISPSGRGAQYF.

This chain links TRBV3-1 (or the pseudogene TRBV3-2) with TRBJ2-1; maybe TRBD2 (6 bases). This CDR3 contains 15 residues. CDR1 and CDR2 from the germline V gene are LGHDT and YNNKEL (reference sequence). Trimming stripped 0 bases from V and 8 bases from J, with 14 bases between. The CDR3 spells CASSQDLNWGDEQFF. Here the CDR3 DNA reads TGTGCCAGCAGCCAAGATCTCAATTGGGGGGATGAGCAGTTCTTC.

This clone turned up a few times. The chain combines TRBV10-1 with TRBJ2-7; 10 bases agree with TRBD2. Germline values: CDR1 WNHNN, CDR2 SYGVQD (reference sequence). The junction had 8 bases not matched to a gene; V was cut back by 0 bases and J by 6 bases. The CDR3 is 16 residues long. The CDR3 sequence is CASSESSLAGASEQYF. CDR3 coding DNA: TGCGCCAGCAGTGAGTCGAGTCTAGCGGGAGCTTCCGAGCAGTACTTC.

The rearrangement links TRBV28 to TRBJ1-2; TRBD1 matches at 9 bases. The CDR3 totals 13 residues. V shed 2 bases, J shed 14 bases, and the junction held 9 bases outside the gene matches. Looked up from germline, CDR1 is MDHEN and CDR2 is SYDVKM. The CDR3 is CASSLPQGALSTF. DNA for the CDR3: TGTGCCAGCAGTTTACCACAGGGGGCGCTAAGTACCTTC.

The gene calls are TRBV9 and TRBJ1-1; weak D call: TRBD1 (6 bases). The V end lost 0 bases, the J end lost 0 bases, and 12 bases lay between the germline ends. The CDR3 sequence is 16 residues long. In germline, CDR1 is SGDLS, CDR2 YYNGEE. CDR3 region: CASSVGQGSMNTEAFF. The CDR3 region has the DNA TGTGCCAGCAGCGTAGGGCAGGGGTCGATGAACACTGAAGCTTTCTTT.

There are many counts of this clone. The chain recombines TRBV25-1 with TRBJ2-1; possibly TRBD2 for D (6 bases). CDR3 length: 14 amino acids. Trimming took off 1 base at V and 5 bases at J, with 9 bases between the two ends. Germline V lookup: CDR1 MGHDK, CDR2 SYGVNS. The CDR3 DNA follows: TGTGCCAGCAGTGAATGGTGGGGGGACAATGAGCAGTTCTTC. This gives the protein CASSEWWGDNEQFF.

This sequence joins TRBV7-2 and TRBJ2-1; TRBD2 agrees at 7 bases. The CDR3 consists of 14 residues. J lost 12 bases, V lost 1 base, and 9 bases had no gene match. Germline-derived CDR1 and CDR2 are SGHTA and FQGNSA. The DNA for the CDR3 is TGTGCCAGCAGCTTAGAGCGGACTAGATCGAGGCAGTTCTTC. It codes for CASSLERTRSRQFF. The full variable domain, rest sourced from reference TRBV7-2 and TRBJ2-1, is GAGVSQSPSNKVTEKGKDVELRCDPISGHTALYWYRQSLGQGLEFLIYFQGNSAPDKSGLPSDRFSAERTGGSVSTLTIQRTQQEDSAVYLCASSLERTRSRQFFGPGTRLTVL.

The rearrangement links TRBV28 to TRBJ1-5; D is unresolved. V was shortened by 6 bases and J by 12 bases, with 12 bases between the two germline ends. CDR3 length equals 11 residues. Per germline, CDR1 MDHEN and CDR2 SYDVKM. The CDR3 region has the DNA TGTGCCAGCAGCCCGCGGTTCTTCCAGCATTTT. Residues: CASSPRFFQHF.

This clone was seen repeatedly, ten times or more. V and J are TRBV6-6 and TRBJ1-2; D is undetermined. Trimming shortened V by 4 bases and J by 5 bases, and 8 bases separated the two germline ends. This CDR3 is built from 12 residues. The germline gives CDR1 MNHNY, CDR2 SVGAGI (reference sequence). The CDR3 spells CASSSSYYGYTF. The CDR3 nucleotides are TGTGCCAGCAGTTCCTCATATTATGGCTACACCTTC.

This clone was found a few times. This CDR3 reads CSVRSGGWRYNEQFF. The CDR3 coding sequence is TGCAGCGTTCGGAGCGGGGGATGGCGCTACAATGAGCAGTTCTTC. The rearrangement uses TRBV29-1 and TRBJ2-1; 8 bases align to TRBD2. V trimming: 5 bases; J trimming: 3 bases; junction bases outside the gene matches: 9. This CDR3 comprises 15 residues. Germline assignment: CDR1 SQVTM and CDR2 ANQGSEA.

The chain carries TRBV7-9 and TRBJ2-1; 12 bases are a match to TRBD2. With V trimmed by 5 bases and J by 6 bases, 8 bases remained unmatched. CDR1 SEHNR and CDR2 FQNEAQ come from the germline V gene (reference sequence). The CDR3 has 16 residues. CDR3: CASSRSPGLAGNEQFF. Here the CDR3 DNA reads TGTGCCAGCAGCCGGTCACCGGGACTAGCGGGCAATGAGCAGTTCTTC.

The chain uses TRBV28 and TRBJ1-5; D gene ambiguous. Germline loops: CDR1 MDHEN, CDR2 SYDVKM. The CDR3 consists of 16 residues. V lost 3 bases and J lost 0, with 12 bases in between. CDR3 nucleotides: TGTGCCAGCAGTTTTCGAGGGCAGTATAGCAATCAGCCCCAGCATTTT. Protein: CASSFRGQYSNQPQHF.

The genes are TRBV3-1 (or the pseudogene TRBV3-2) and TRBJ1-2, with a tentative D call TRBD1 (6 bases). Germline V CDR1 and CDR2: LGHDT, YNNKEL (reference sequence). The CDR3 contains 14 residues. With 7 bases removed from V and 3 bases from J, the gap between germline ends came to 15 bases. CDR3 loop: CASTQDRTDYGYTF. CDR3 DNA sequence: TGTGCCAGCACCCAGGACAGAACAGACTATGGCTACACCTTC.

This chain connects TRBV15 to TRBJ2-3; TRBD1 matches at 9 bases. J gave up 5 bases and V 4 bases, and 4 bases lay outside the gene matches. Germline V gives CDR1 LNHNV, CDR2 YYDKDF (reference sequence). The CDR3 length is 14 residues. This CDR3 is CATSNGQGIDTQYF. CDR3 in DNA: TGTGCCACCAGCAACGGACAGGGGATAGATACGCAGTATTTT.

The CDR3 reads CASRGLAGAYEQYF. The CDR3 bases are TGTGCCAGTCGCGGACTAGCGGGAGCCTACGAGCAGTACTTC. This sequence joins TRBV19 and TRBJ2-7; 13 nucleotides align to TRBD2. CDR3 length: 14 residues. V was clipped by 8 bases and J by 2 bases; unmatched bases: 3. The germline CDR1 and CDR2 sequences are LNHDA and SQIVND (reference sequence).

The CDR3, as DNA: TGTGCCAGCAGCCCCTTCGAGGGGCAGGGACAATATCGACGACAGTACTTC. Residues: CASSPFEGQGQYRRQYF. V is TRBV28 and J is TRBJ2-7, with D maybe TRBD1 (6 bases). Trimming took off 6 bases at V and 10 bases at J, with 31 bases between the two ends. Germline CDR1 and CDR2: MDHEN and SYDVKM. The CDR3 sequence is 17 residues long. Variable domain in full (rest from reference TRBV28 and TRBJ2-7): DVKVTQSSRYLVKRTGEKVFLECVQDMDHENMFWYRQDPGLGLRLIYFSYDVKMKEKGDIPEGYSVSREKKERFSLILESASTNQTSMYLCASSPFEGQGQYRRQYFGPGTRLTVT.

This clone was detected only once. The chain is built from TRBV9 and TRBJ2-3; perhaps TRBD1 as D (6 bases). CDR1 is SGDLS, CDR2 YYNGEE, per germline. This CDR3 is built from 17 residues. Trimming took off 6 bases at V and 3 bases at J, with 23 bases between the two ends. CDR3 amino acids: CASTEQITGPGTDTQYF. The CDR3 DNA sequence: TGTGCCAGCACCGAACAGATTACAGGGCCGGGGACAGATACGCAGTATTTT.

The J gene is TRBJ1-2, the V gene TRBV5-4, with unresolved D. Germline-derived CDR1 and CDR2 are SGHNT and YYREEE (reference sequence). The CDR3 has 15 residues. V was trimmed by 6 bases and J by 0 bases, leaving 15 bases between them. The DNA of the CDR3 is TGTGCCAGCACCTTAGACACGTTCGCTAACTATGGCTACACCTTC. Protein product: CASTLDTFANYGYTF.

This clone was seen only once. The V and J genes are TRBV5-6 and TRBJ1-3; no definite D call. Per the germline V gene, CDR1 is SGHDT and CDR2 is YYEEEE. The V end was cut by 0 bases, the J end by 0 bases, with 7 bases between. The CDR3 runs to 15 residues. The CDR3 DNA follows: TGTGCCAGCAGCTTGGATTCTAACTCTGGAAACACCATATATTTT. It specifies CASSLDSNSGNTIYF.

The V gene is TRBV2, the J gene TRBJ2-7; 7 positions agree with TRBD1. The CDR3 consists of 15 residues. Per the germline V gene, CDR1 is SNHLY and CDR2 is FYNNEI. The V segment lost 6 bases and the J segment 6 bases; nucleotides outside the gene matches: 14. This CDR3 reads CASRALTGNAREQYF. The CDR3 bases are TGTGCCAGCAGGGCCTTGACAGGGAACGCGCGCGAGCAGTACTTC.

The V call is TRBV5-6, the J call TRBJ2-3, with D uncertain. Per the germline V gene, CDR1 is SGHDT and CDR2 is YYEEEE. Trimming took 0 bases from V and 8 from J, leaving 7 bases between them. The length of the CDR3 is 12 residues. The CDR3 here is CASSLGQTTQYF. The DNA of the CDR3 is TGTGCCAGCAGCTTGGGACAAACTACGCAGTATTTT.

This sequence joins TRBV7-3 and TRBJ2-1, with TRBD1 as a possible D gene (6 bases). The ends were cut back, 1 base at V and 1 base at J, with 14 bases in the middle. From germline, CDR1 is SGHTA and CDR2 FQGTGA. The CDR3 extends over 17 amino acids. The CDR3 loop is CASSLKGSQGSYNEQFF. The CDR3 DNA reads TGTGCCAGCAGCTTAAAGGGTAGTCAGGGGTCCTACAATGAGCAGTTCTTC.

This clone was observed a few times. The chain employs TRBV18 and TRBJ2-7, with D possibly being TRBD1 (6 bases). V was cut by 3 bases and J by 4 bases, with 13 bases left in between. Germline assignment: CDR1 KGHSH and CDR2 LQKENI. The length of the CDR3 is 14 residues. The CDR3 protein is CASSPQGSGYEQYF. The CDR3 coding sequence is TGTGCCAGCTCACCGCAGGGGAGCGGTTACGAGCAGTACTTC.

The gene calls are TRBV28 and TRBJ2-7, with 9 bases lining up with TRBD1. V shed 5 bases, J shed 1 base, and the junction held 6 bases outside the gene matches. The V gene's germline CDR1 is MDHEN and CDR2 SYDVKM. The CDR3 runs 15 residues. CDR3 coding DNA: TGTGCCAGCAGTGCAACCGGGACAGGGTCCTACGAGCAGTACTTC. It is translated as CASSATGTGSYEQYF.